Below, 30 T cell receptor beta chains from the same sample are listed, as sequenced in a study of blood T cell repertoires in COVID-19. TCRdb keeps only in-frame clones here, not all; method: immunoSEQ multiplex PCR. The table shows 240,000 or so clones, with approximately 83% occurring only once. Sequenced sample: peripheral blood. Receptors were obtained from an elderly woman with acute or convalescent COVID-19.

The rearrangement joins TRBV12-3 or TRBV12-4 to TRBJ1-5; 8 bases line up with TRBD1. The V segment lost 6 bases and the J segment 5 bases; nucleotides outside the gene matches: 3. The CDR3 loop spans 13 amino acids. The CDR3 spells CASRDREYQPQHF. CDR3 nucleotide sequence: TGTGCCAGCAGGGACAGGGAGTATCAGCCCCAGCATTTT.

The V gene is TRBV9, the J gene TRBJ1-2; D is perhaps TRBD1 (5 bases). Germline V lookup: CDR1 SGDLS, CDR2 YYNGEE. V gave up 3 bases and J gave up 8 bases, with 17 bases separating them. This CDR3 contains 14 residues. The DNA of the CDR3 is TGTGCCAGCAGCGCGGACCCACAGGCTATCGGCTACACCTTC. Protein product: CASSADPQAIGYTF.

The V call is TRBV2, the J call TRBJ2-7, with TRBD1 matching over 8 bases. The CDR3 sequence is 20 residues long. Germline CDR1 and CDR2: SNHLY and FYNNEI. V shed 5 bases, J shed 2 bases, and the junction held 23 bases outside the gene matches. The chain's CDR3 is CASSSAPGQDLTLPPYEQYF. The CDR3 DNA is TGTGCCAGCAGTTCAGCACCGGGACAGGACCTAACCTTGCCCCCCTACGAGCAGTACTTC.

This chain connects TRBV6-5 to TRBJ2-7, with D tentatively TRBD2 (6 bases). This CDR3 is built from 15 residues. Trimming shortened V by 6 bases and J by 2 bases, and 17 bases separated the two germline ends. Germline-derived CDR1 and CDR2 are MNHEY and SVGAGI. The CDR3, as DNA: TGTGCCAGCAGCCAACCGGGGACTTCCCCCTACGAGCAGTACTTC. It is translated as CASSQPGTSPYEQYF.

CDR3 nucleotide sequence: TGCGCCAGCAGCCAGACAGGGTTCGGGGCCTCAGATACGCAGTATTTT. Protein: CASSQTGFGASDTQYF. The gene calls are TRBV5-1 and TRBJ2-3, with TRBD1 matching 7 bases. The V gene's germline CDR1 is SGHRS and CDR2 YFSETQ. The CDR3 contains 16 residues. The V gene end was trimmed by 4 bases and the J gene end by 4 bases; junction bases not matched to a gene: 12.

The rearrangement uses TRBV27 and TRBJ1-5; possibly TRBD1 for D (5 bases). The CDR3 spans 16 residues. CDR1 is MNHEY, CDR2 SMNVEV, per germline (reference sequence). V gave up 0 bases and J gave up 5 bases, with 14 bases separating them. The CDR3, as DNA: TGTGCCAGCAGTTTATCAGGCGCCAGGGTGCATCAGCCCCAGCATTTT. Encoded protein: CASSLSGARVHQPQHF.

This clone was counted a single time. The chain uses TRBV18 and TRBJ1-1; D is perhaps TRBD1 (6 bases). V lost 3 bases and J 10 bases, leaving 12 bases between the germline ends. Germline V gene data show CDR1 as KGHSH and CDR2 as LQKENI. The CDR3 extends over 12 amino acids. The CDR3, as DNA: TGTGCCAGCTCACCTAACAGGGAAGGAGCTTTCTTT. It codes for CASSPNREGAFF. The whole variable domain, remainder taken from reference TRBV18 and TRBJ1-1, is NAGVMQNPRHLVRRRGQEARLRCSPMKGHSHVYWYRQLPEEGLKFMVYLQKENIIDESGMPKERFSAEFPKEGPSILRIQQVVRGDSAAYFCASSPNREGAFFGQGTRLTVV.

This chain connects TRBV5-1 to TRBJ2-5; D gene ambiguous. Trimming left V 7 bases short and J 5 bases short, with 12 bases between. The CDR3 contains 12 residues. CDR1 is SGHRS and CDR2 is YFSETQ in the germline V gene. The CDR3 protein is CASGTFGETQYF. The CDR3, as DNA: TGCGCCAGCGGCACCTTCGGGGAGACCCAGTACTTC.

The chain joins TRBV28 to TRBJ1-6; 8 nucleotides agree with TRBD1. The CDR3 sequence is 17 residues long. Germline lookup yields CDR1 MDHEN and CDR2 SYDVKM. V was clipped by 5 bases and J by 5 bases; unmatched bases: 11. The CDR3 is CASSIRDRIPHNSPLHF. The CDR3 DNA sequence: TGTGCCAGCAGTATCCGGGACAGGATTCCTCATAATTCACCCCTCCACTTT.

In DNA, the CDR3 is TGTGCCAGCAAATCGGGAGGTGAAAAACTGTTTTTT. It yields the protein CASKSGGEKLFF. V and J are TRBV27 and TRBJ1-4, with D uncertain. In germline, CDR1 is MNHEY, CDR2 SMNVEV (reference sequence). Trimming removed 7 bases at V and 7 bases at J, with 10 bases between. The CDR3 is 12 residues long. The variable domain in full, with the rest retrieved from reference TRBV27 and TRBJ1-4, is EAQVTQNPRYLITVTGKKLTVTCSQNMNHEYMSWYRQDPGLGLRQIYYSMNVEVTDKGDVPEGYKVSRKEKRNFPLILESPSPNQTSLYFCASKSGGEKLFFGSGTQLSVL.

CDR3 in amino acids: CASSPARRGKSDTQYF. The CDR3 DNA reads as TGTGCCAGCTCACCCGCAAGGCGGGGGAAATCAGATACGCAGTATTTT. The rearrangement joins TRBV18 to TRBJ2-3; 7 bases match TRBD2. This CDR3 region has 16 residues. CDR1 is KGHSH, CDR2 LQKENI, per germline. V gave up 3 bases and J gave up 4 bases; unmatched junction bases: 10.

CDR3 nucleotide sequence: TGTGCCAGCACTCCTGAGACAGCCGGCAATGAAAAACTGTTTTTT. It specifies CASTPETAGNEKLFF. The V and J genes are TRBV2 and TRBJ1-4; D may be TRBD1 (5 bases). This CDR3 is 15 amino acids long. CDR1 and CDR2 (germline): SNHLY, FYNNEI. V shed 7 bases and J shed 5 bases, with 17 bases lying between them.

J is TRBJ2-1 and V is TRBV3-1 (or the pseudogene TRBV3-2); 7 nucleotides match TRBD2. This CDR3 region has 14 residues. V lost 2 bases and J lost 7; bases outside the gene matches: 5. The germline V gene has CDR1 LGHDT and CDR2 YNNKEL (reference sequence). The CDR3 DNA is TGTGCCAGCAGCCAAAGGGAGGGTCGGAATGAGCAGTTCTTC. This codes for CASSQREGRNEQFF.

V gene TRBV28 combines with J gene TRBJ2-2; 8 nucleotides line up with TRBD2. Germline lookup yields CDR1 MDHEN and CDR2 SYDVKM. CDR3 length equals 15 residues. V dropped 6 bases and J dropped 5; count of bases not matched to a gene: 8. In DNA form, the CDR3 reads TGTGCCAGCAGGAGCTTCGGGGGGGTGACCGGGGAGCTGTTTTTT. The encoded protein is CASRSFGGVTGELFF. Using reference TRBV28 and TRBJ2-2 for the parts outside the CDR3, the full variable domain is DVKVTQSSRYLVKRTGEKVFLECVQDMDHENMFWYRQDPGLGLRLIYFSYDVKMKEKGDIPEGYSVSREKKERFSLILESASTNQTSMYLCASRSFGGVTGELFFGEGSRLTVL.

This chain links TRBV3-1 (or the pseudogene TRBV3-2) with TRBJ1-1, with 8 bases that match TRBD1. Germline V gene data show CDR1 as LGHDT and CDR2 as YNNKEL (reference sequence). Unmatched junction bases numbered 9, after V lost 4 bases and J lost 5 bases. This CDR3 spans 15 amino acids. CDR3 residues: CASSPPTGEGTEAFF. CDR3 bases: TGTGCCAGCAGCCCCCCGACAGGGGAAGGGACTGAAGCTTTCTTT.

The rearrangement joins TRBV7-3 to TRBJ2-1; the match to TRBD2 covers 8 bases. This CDR3 is built from 15 residues. V gave up 5 bases and J gave up 5 bases; unmatched junction bases: 8. Looked up from germline, CDR1 is SGHTA and CDR2 is FQGTGA. This CDR3 reads CASSSKRGPHNEQFF. DNA of the CDR3: TGTGCCAGCAGCAGTAAGCGGGGGCCGCACAATGAGCAGTTCTTC.

The V gene is TRBV5-1, the J gene TRBJ2-6; 7 positions match TRBD1. The CDR3 extends over 18 amino acids. Germline loops: CDR1 SGHRS, CDR2 YFSETQ. J was trimmed by 0 bases and V by 0 bases; bases with no gene match: 6. DNA of the CDR3: TGCGCCAGCAGCTTGGGACAGGGCCAGAGCTCTGGGGCCAACGTCCTGACTTTC. It codes for CASSLGQGQSSGANVLTF.

This chain links TRBV29-1 with TRBJ2-7; tentative D call: TRBD2 (6 bases). CDR1 SQVTM and CDR2 ANQGSEA come from the germline V gene. V lost 2 bases and J lost 4, with 9 bases in between. The CDR3 is 12 residues long. The CDR3 region is CSVETGVYEQYF. The CDR3, as DNA: TGCAGCGTTGAAACGGGAGTTTACGAGCAGTACTTC.

V usage is TRBV5-1 and J usage is TRBJ2-7, with TRBD2 matching 8 bases. The CDR3 extends over 15 amino acids. V lost 0 bases to trimming and J lost 3 bases; unmatched junction nucleotides: 5. Germline CDR1 reads SGHRS; CDR2 reads YFSETQ. Here the CDR3 reads CASSLDSGALYEQYF. CDR3 nucleotide sequence: TGCGCCAGCAGCTTGGATAGCGGGGCCCTCTACGAGCAGTACTTC.

This clone was counted only a few times. The CDR3 DNA is TGTGCCAGCAGCCGAGAGGACGGGGGGCGACAAGAGACCCAGTACTTC. Protein: CASSREDGGRQETQYF. The chain couples TRBV7-9 to TRBJ2-5; D might be TRBD2 (7 bases). Germline values: CDR1 SEHNR, CDR2 FQNEAQ (reference sequence). The CDR3 sequence is 16 residues long. With 5 bases removed from V and 2 bases from J, the gap between germline ends came to 18 bases.

This chain links TRBV5-1 with TRBJ1-1, with no clear D. Germline values: CDR1 SGHRS, CDR2 YFSETQ. The V end lost 3 bases, the J end lost 4 bases, and 16 bases lay between the germline ends. The CDR3 loop spans 15 amino acids. The DNA for the CDR3 is TGCGCCAGCAGCTCCGAGTGGGCCGAGAGCACTGAAGCTTTCTTT. Translated, it gives CASSSEWAESTEAFF.

This clone occurred once. The V call is TRBV18, the J call TRBJ1-1; possibly TRBD1 for D (6 bases). The CDR3 is 14 residues long. Germline CDR1 KGHSH, CDR2 LQKENI. Trimming stripped 4 bases from V and 5 bases from J, with 14 bases between. The DNA for the CDR3 is TGTGCCAGCTCACTTTCCACCCAGGGGACTGAAGCTTTCTTT. Translation gives CASSLSTQGTEAFF.

V usage is TRBV7-9 and J usage is TRBJ1-6; tentative D call: TRBD1 (5 bases). Germline V gene data show CDR1 as SEHNR and CDR2 as FQNEAQ (reference sequence). The CDR3 totals 13 residues. Deletions cut 4 bases from V and 5 bases from J, with 6 bases between. The CDR3, as DNA: TGTGCCAGCAGCTCGACAGATAATTCACCCCTCCACTTT. Translated, it gives CASSSTDNSPLHF. Based on the CDR3 plus reference TRBV7-9 and TRBJ1-6, the full variable domain is DTGVSQNPRHKITKRGQNVTFRCDPISEHNRLYWYRQTLGQGPEFLTYFQNEAQLEKSRLLSDRFSAERPKGSFSTLEIQRTEQGDSAMYLCASSSTDNSPLHFGNGTRLTVT.

This sequence joins TRBV5-1 and TRBJ1-2; D gene unclear. V was clipped by 0 bases and J by 4 bases, with 7 bases between them. Germline V gene data show CDR1 as SGHRS and CDR2 as YFSETQ. CDR3 length equals 13 residues. For the CDR3, the DNA is TGCGCCAGCAGCTTGGACAGCGGCTATGGCTACACCTTC. Encoded protein: CASSLDSGYGYTF.

Details on this clone: This clone may be a read error of a much larger clone one base away. This sequence joins TRBV7-2 and TRBJ2-2, with D unresolved. The length of the CDR3 is 12 residues. V lost 3 bases and J 3 bases, leaving 2 bases between the germline ends. Germline V gives CDR1 SGHTA, CDR2 FQGNSA. The CDR3 region is CASSFYTGELFF. The CDR3 bases are TGTGCCAGCAGCTTCTACACCGGGGAGCTGTTTTTT.

Points on this clone: Other DNA sequences in the same sample also yield this CDR3. The chain is built from TRBV9 and TRBJ1-6; D not certain. The germline V and J ends were trimmed by 0 bases and 5 bases, with 6 bases remaining between them. The germline V gene encodes CDR1 SGDLS and CDR2 YYNGEE. The CDR3 spans 14 residues. CDR3: CASSVAGNNSPLHF. In DNA, the CDR3 is TGTGCCAGCAGCGTAGCAGGCAATAATTCACCCCTCCACTTT.

The J gene is TRBJ1-6, the V gene TRBV9; TRBD1 matches 7 bases. CDR1 is SGDLS and CDR2 is YYNGEE in the germline V gene. The CDR3 consists of 15 residues. With 3 bases clipped from V and 8 bases from J, the junction kept 8 bases outside the gene matches. CDR3 nucleotide sequence: TGTGCCAGCAGCGGGCCTGGGCAGGGGGATTCACCCCTCCACTTT. As protein: CASSGPGQGDSPLHF. Supplemented by reference TRBV9 and TRBJ1-6, the full variable domain reads DSGVTQTPKHLITATGQRVTLRCSPRSGDLSVYWYQQSLDQGLQFLIQYYNGEERAKGNILERFSAQQFPDLHSELNLSSLELGDSALYFCASSGPGQGDSPLHFGNGTRLTVT.

This clone was detected once. The chain recombines TRBV14 with TRBJ2-2, with D perhaps matching TRBD1 (5 bases). V lost 4 bases, J lost 2 bases, and 11 bases lay in between. CDR3 length: 15 residues. CDR1 and CDR2 (germline): SGHDN, FVKESK. CDR3 nucleotides: TGTGCCAGCAGCCCCCGGACAACTAACACCGGGGAGCTGTTTTTT. Its translation is CASSPRTTNTGELFF.

The chain has TRBV18 and TRBJ2-5, with 8 bases fitting TRBD1. CDR1 and CDR2 (germline): KGHSH, LQKENI. Losses at the gene ends were 0 bases for V and 2 bases for J; bases not matched to a gene: 2. The CDR3 is 15 residues long. The DNA for the CDR3 is TGTGCCAGCTCACCACCGACAGGGGTACAAGAGACCCAGTACTTC. Residues: CASSPPTGVQETQYF.

This clone was recorded a few times. The CDR3 bases are TGTGCCACCAGTGACTCAGGGGGCTCAGATACGCAGTATTTT. Translating it yields CATSDSGGSDTQYF. The rearrangement joins TRBV24-1 to TRBJ2-3, with 8 bases matching TRBD1. This CDR3 is 14 amino acids long. The V and J ends lost 4 bases and 4 bases, in that order; junction bases with no gene match: 3. CDR1 and CDR2 from the germline V gene are KGHDR and SFDVKD.